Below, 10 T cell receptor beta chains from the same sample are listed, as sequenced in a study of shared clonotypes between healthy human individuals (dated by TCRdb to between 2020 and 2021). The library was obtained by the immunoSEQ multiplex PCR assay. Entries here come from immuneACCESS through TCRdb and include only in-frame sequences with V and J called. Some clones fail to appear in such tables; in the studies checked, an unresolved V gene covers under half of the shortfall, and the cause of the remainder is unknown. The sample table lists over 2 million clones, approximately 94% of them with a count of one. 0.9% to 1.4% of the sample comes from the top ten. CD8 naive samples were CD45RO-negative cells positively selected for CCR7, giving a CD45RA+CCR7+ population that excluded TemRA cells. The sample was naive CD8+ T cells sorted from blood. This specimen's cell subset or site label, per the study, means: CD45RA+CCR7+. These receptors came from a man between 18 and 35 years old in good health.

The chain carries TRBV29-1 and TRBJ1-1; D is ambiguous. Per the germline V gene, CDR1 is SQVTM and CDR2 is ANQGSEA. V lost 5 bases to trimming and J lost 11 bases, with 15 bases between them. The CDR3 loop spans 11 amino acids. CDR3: CSVNDPLYAFF. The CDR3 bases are TGCAGCGTTAACGACCCTCTGTACGCTTTCTTT.

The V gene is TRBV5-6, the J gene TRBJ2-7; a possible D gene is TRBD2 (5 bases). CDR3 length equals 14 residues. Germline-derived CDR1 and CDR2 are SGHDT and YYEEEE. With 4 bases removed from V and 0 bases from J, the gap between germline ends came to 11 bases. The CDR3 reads CASSHGLYSYEQYF. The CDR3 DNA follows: TGTGCCAGCAGCCACGGACTGTACTCCTACGAGCAGTACTTC.

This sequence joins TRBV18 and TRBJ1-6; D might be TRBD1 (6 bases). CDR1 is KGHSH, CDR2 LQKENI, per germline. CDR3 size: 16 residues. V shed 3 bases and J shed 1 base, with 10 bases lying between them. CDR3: CASSPRQESYNSPLHF. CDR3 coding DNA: TGTGCCAGCTCACCCCGACAGGAGTCCTATAATTCACCCCTCCACTTT.

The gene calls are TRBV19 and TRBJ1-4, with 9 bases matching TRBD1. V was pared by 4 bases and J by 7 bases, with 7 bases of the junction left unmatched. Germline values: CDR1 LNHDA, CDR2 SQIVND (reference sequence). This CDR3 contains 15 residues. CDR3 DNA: TGTGCCAGTAGTACTGGACAGGGGATAGGTGAAAAACTGTTTTTT. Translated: CASSTGQGIGEKLFF.

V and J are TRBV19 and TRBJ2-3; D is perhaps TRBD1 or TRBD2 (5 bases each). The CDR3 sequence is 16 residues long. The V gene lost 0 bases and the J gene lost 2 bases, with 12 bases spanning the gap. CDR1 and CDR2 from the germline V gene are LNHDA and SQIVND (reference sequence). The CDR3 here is CASSIDTQGPTDTQYF. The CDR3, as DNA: TGTGCCAGTAGTATAGATACGCAGGGACCCACAGATACGCAGTATTTT.

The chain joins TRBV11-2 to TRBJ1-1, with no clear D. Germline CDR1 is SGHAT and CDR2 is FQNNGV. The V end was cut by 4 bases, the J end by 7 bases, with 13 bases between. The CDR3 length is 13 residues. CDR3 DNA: TGTGCCAGCAGCTCATACCTTCGGGATGAAGCTTTCTTT. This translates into CASSSYLRDEAFF.

The CDR3 is CASRRGTGGTGELFF. CDR3 bases: TGTGCCAGCAGACGCGGGACAGGGGGCACCGGGGAGCTGTTTTTT. The rearrangement joins TRBV6-5 to TRBJ2-2; 11 nucleotides match TRBD1. From germline, CDR1 is MNHEY and CDR2 SVGAGI. CDR3 length: 15 residues. V gave up 6 bases and J gave up 4 bases; unmatched junction bases: 4.

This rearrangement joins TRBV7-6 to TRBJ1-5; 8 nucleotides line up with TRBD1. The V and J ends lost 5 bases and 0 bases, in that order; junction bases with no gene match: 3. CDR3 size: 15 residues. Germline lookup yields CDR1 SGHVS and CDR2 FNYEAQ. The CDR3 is CASSGTGDSNQPQHF. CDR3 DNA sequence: TGTGCCAGCAGCGGGACAGGAGATAGCAATCAGCCCCAGCATTTT.

The CDR3 sequence is CASSGLTQAMNTEAFF. The CDR3 coding sequence is TGTGCCAGCAGTGGGTTGACCCAGGCTATGAACACTGAAGCTTTCTTT. V usage is TRBV2 and J usage is TRBJ1-1; no definite D call. Deletions cut 4 bases from V and 0 bases from J, with 15 bases between. The germline V gene encodes CDR1 SNHLY and CDR2 FYNNEI. This CDR3 is 16 amino acids long.

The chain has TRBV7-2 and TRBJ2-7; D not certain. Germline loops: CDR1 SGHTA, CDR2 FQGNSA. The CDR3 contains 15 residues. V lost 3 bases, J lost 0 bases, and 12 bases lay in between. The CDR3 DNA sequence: TGTGCCAGCAGCTTGTATTTTAGAAGCTCCTACGAGCAGTACTTC. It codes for CASSLYFRSSYEQYF. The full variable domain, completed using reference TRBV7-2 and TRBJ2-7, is GAGVSQSPSNKVTEKGKDVELRCDPISGHTALYWYRQSLGQGLEFLIYFQGNSAPDKSGLPSDRFSAERTGGSVSTLTIQRTQQEDSAVYLCASSLYFRSSYEQYFGPGTRLTVT.